Below, 18 T cell receptor beta chains from the same sample are listed, as sequenced in a study of response to subunit inactivated influenza vaccine. TCRdb re-called the RT-PCR reads through MiXCR, storing one row per CDR3 protein. This sample yields approximately 500,000 distinct CDR3 sequences, of which 10% to 15% are seen a single time; 13% belongs to the top ten. The sample consisted of PBMCs from blood, taken 40 to 50 days after vaccination. The receptor source for this set is a man over 45 who received an inactivated influenza vaccine.

This clonotype was recorded a few times. Written as DNA, the CDR3 is TGCGCCAGCAGCCGATTCGGACCCTCCACTAAGGATCGGTTCTTC. This translates into CASSRFGPSTKDRFF. The chain links TRBV4-1 to TRBJ2-1, with D unresolved. Germline values: CDR1 MGHRA, CDR2 YSYEKL. V was shortened by 4 bases and J by 15 bases, with 25 bases between the two germline ends. The CDR3 loop spans 15 amino acids.

In its sample, this clonotype was seen many times. The V call is TRBV12-3 or TRBV12-4, the J call TRBJ2-2; D gene ambiguous. Trimming pared 7 bases from V and 8 bases from J, leaving 11 bases between. CDR3 size: 12 residues. Written as DNA, the CDR3 is TGTGCCAGCACCCCTTCGTCGGGGGAGCTGTTTTTT. Its protein product is CASTPSSGELFF.

The table lists this clonotype with a few counts. The V call is TRBV6-1, the J call TRBJ2-3; TRBD2 aligns across 14 bases. CDR1 and CDR2 from the germline V gene are MNHNS and SASEGT. J lost 14 bases, V lost 6 bases, and 10 bases had no gene match. The CDR3 is made up of 14 amino acids. In DNA form, the CDR3 reads TGTGCCAGCAGAGTCGGGACTAGCGGGGGTGTGCTGTATTTT. It is translated as CASRVGTSGGVLYF.

This sequence joins TRBV11-2 and TRBJ2-5, with D perhaps matching TRBD1 (5 bases). The CDR3 totals 13 residues. From germline, CDR1 is SGHAT and CDR2 FQNNGV. V was clipped by 6 bases and J by 4 bases, with 12 bases between them. CDR3 coding DNA: TGTGCCAGCAGGGTGTTTGGGGCAGAGACCCAGTACTTC. Amino acids: CASRVFGAETQYF.

This clonotype was observed a handful of times. The rearrangement joins TRBV5-1 to TRBJ2-1; 7 positions agree with TRBD2. The CDR3 runs 14 residues. Germline CDR1 SGHRS, CDR2 YFSETQ. Trimming removed 4 bases from V and 6 bases from J; junction bases left unmatched: 7. CDR3 protein: CASSGPPGGNEQFF. For the CDR3, the DNA is TGCGCCAGCAGCGGCCCACCGGGAGGCAATGAGCAGTTCTTC. The full variable domain, its missing parts supplied by reference TRBV5-1 and TRBJ2-1, is KAGVTQTPRYLIKTRGQQVTLSCSPISGHRSVSWYQQTPGQGLQFLFEYFSETQRNKGNFPGRFSGRQFSNSRSEMNVSTLELGDSALYLCASSGPPGGNEQFFGPGTRLTVL.

The chain recombines TRBV21-1 with TRBJ2-7. TRBV21-1 is a listed pseudogene. The CDR3 extends over 12 amino acids. Written as DNA, the CDR3 is TGTGGATTTAAAAAGGGGCCCTACGAGCAGTACTTC. Its protein is CGFKKGPYEQYF.

This clonotype was seen only a few times. This chain joins TRBV29-1 and TRBJ2-3; D is ambiguous. The CDR3 runs 13 residues. Trimming removed 4 bases at V and 2 bases at J, with 10 bases between. Germline V gives CDR1 SQVTM, CDR2 ANQGSEA. The CDR3 DNA follows: TGCAGCGTTGTGAAAGGGAACACAGATACGCAGTATTTT. It translates to CSVVKGNTDTQYF.

J is TRBJ2-1 and V is TRBV6-2 or TRBV6-3, with no clear D. The CDR3 totals 13 residues. The V and J ends lost 4 bases and 11 bases respectively, with 15 bases between them. CDR1 MNHEY and CDR2 SVGEGT come from the germline V gene. The CDR3 DNA follows: TGTGCCAGCAGTTCGCCCTTCCACGCAAAGCAGTTCTTC. This translates into CASSSPFHAKQFF.

This clonotype was recorded a few times. J is TRBJ2-3 and V is TRBV9; TRBD2 agrees at 8 bases. The CDR3 length is 15 residues. V dropped 2 bases and J dropped 2; count of bases not matched to a gene: 4. Germline-derived CDR1 and CDR2 are SGDLS and YYNGEE. The CDR3 is CASSVRGGTTDTQYF. CDR3 coding DNA: TGTGCCAGCAGCGTCCGGGGGGGCACCACAGATACGCAGTATTTT.

This clonotype was picked up many times. The chain joins TRBV29-1 to TRBJ2-7; 7 bases align to TRBD2. The junction had 7 bases not matched to a gene; V was cut back by 0 bases and J by 5 bases. The CDR3 has 14 residues. Germline lookup yields CDR1 SQVTM and CDR2 ANQGSEA. The CDR3 region is CSVEDRGGGHEQYF. The CDR3, as DNA: TGCAGCGTTGAAGATCGTGGGGGGGGACACGAGCAGTACTTC.

This clonotype came up a few times. The chain recombines TRBV24-1 with TRBJ2-7; the match to TRBD1 covers 9 bases. The CDR3 consists of 16 residues. Germline assignment: CDR1 KGHDR and CDR2 SFDVKD. V trimming: 6 bases; J trimming: 3 bases; junction bases outside the gene matches: 11. DNA for the CDR3: TGTGCCACCAGTTCATTTCCGGGACAGGGAGACTACGAGCAGTACTTC. Its protein product is CATSSFPGQGDYEQYF.

V is TRBV12-3 or TRBV12-4 and J is TRBJ2-3; no definite D call. Trimming stripped 4 bases from V and 0 bases from J, with 11 bases between. The CDR3 runs 15 residues. Written as DNA, the CDR3 is TGTGCCAGCAGTTCCCCTCAGACTAGCACAGATACGCAGTATTTT. It translates to CASSSPQTSTDTQYF.

V usage is TRBV9 and J usage is TRBJ2-7, with no clear D. The ends were cut back, 0 bases at V and 0 bases at J, with 10 bases in the middle. This CDR3 region has 15 residues. Germline CDR1 and CDR2: SGDLS and YYNGEE. CDR3 in DNA: TGTGCCAGCAGCGTAGATCCTTCGAGCTCCTACGAGCAGTACTTC. Its protein product is CASSVDPSSSYEQYF.

V and J are TRBV20-1 and TRBJ1-6, with TRBD1 as a possible D gene (6 bases). This CDR3 region has 15 residues. Per germline, CDR1 DFQATT and CDR2 SNEGSKA (reference sequence). V shed 4 bases and J shed 4 bases, with 14 bases lying between them. CDR3 sequence: CSANDRQGYNSPLHF. The CDR3 bases are TGCAGTGCTAACGACCGGCAGGGGTATAATTCACCCCTCCACTTT.

This clonotype appeared a single time. V is TRBV18 and J is TRBJ2-1, with a weak D call TRBD2 (5 bases). CDR3 length equals 17 residues. Trimming shortened V by 3 bases and J by 7 bases, and 22 bases separated the two germline ends. From germline, CDR1 is KGHSH and CDR2 LQKENI. CDR3 in DNA: TGTGCCAGCTCACCCCGTGGGCTTAGCGTTTCCAGTAATGAGCAGTTCTTC. Its protein product is CASSPRGLSVSSNEQFF. Full variable domain (outside the CDR3, taken from reference TRBV18 and TRBJ2-1): NAGVMQNPRHLVRRRGQEARLRCSPMKGHSHVYWYRQLPEEGLKFMVYLQKENIIDESGMPKERFSAEFPKEGPSILRIQQVVRGDSAAYFCASSPRGLSVSSNEQFFGPGTRLTVL.

This clonotype has only a few counts. The genes are TRBV12-3 or TRBV12-4 and TRBJ2-7; D not resolved. Trimming took 3 bases from V and 0 from J, leaving 6 bases between them. The CDR3 has 13 residues. This CDR3 is CASSFSDSYEQYF. In DNA, the CDR3 is TGTGCCAGCAGTTTTTCGGACTCCTACGAGCAGTACTTC.

This clonotype was detected only a few times. This chain joins TRBV20-1 and TRBJ2-3; D perhaps matches TRBD2 (7 bases). Trimming stripped 3 bases from V and 3 bases from J, with 13 bases between. The germline V gene has CDR1 DFQATT and CDR2 SNEGSKA (reference sequence). This CDR3 has 14 residues. CDR3 bases: TGCAGTGCTAGTGTGCGGGGGCATACAGATACGCAGTATTTT. It yields the protein CSASVRGHTDTQYF.

This rearrangement joins TRBV18 to TRBJ1-2, with D perhaps TRBD1 (6 bases). There are 14 residues in the CDR3. Germline lookup yields CDR1 KGHSH and CDR2 LQKENI. V was trimmed by 3 bases and J by 0 bases, leaving 8 bases between them. CDR3 DNA: TGTGCCAGCTCACCCGGACAGACTAACTATGGCTACACCTTC. It encodes CASSPGQTNYGYTF.